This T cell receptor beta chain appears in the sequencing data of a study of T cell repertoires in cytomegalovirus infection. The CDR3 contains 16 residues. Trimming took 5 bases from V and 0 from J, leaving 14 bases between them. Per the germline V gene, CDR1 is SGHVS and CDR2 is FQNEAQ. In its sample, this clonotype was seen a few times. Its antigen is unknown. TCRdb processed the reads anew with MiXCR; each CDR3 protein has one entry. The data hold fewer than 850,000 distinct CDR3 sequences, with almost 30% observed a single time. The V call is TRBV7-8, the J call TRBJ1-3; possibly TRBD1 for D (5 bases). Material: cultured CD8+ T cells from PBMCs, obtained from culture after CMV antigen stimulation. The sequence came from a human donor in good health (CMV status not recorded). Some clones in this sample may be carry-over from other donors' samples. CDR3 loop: CASSTSTEASGNTIYF. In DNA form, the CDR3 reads TGTGCCAGCAGCACCTCGACAGAAGCCTCTGGAAACACCATATATTTT.